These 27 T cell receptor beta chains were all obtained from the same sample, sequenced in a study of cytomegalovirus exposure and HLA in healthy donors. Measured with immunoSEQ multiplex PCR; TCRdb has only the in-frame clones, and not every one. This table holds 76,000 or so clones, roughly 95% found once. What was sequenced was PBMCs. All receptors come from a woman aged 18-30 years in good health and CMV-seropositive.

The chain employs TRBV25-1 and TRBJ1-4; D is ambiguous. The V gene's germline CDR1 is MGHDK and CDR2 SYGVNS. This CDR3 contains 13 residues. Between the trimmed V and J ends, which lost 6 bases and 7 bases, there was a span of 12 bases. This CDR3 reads CASRDKMGEKLFF. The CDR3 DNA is TGTGCCAGCAGAGACAAGATGGGTGAAAAACTGTTTTTT.

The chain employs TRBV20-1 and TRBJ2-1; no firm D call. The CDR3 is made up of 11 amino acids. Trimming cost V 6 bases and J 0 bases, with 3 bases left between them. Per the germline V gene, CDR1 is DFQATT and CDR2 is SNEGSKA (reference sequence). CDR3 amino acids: CSAASYNEQFF. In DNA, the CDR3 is TGCAGTGCAGCCTCCTACAATGAGCAGTTCTTC.

The CDR3 bases are TGTGCCAGTAGTATTTTTAAGGGGCATGGCAATGAGCAGTTCTTC. Its translation: CASSIFKGHGNEQFF. The V call is TRBV19, the J call TRBJ2-1; possibly TRBD1 for D (5 bases). The ends were cut back, 3 bases at V and 6 bases at J, with 15 bases in the middle. This CDR3 spans 15 amino acids. Germline V gene data show CDR1 as LNHDA and CDR2 as SQIVND (reference sequence).

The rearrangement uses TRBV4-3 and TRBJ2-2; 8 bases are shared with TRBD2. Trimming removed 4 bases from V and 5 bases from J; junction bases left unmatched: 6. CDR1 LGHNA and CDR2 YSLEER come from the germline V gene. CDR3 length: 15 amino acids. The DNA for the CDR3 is TGCGCCAGCAGCCTGGGACTAGAATTGACCGGGGAGCTGTTTTTT. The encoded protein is CASSLGLELTGELFF.

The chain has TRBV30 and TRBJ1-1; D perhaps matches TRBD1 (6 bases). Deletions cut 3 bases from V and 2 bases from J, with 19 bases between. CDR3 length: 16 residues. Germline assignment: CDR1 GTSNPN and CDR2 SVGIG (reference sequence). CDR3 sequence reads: CAWSTLTGTPNTEAFF. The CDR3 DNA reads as TGTGCCTGGAGCACACTCACCGGGACACCAAACACTGAAGCTTTCTTT.

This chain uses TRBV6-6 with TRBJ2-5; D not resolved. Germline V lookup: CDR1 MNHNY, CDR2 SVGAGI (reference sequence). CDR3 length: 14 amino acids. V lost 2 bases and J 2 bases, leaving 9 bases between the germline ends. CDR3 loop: CASSYEATQETQYF. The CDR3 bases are TGTGCCAGCAGTTACGAAGCGACGCAAGAGACCCAGTACTTC.

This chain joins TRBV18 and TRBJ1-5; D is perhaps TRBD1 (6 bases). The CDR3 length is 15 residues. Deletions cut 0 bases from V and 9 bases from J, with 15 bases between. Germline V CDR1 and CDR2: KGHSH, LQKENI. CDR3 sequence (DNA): TGTGCCAGCTCACCACCGGCAGGGGCGGAGAGGCCCCAGCATTTT. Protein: CASSPPAGAERPQHF. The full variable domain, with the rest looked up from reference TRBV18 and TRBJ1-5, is NAGVMQNPRHLVRRRGQEARLRCSPMKGHSHVYWYRQLPEEGLKFMVYLQKENIIDESGMPKERFSAEFPKEGPSILRIQQVVRGDSAAYFCASSPPAGAERPQHFGDGTRLSIL.

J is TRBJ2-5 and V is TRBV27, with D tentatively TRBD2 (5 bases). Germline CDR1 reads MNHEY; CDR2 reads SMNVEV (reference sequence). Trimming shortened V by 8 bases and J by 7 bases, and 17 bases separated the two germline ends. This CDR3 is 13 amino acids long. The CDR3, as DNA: TGTGCCAGCGGTGACGCGGGTTATGGGACCCAGTACTTC. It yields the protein CASGDAGYGTQYF.

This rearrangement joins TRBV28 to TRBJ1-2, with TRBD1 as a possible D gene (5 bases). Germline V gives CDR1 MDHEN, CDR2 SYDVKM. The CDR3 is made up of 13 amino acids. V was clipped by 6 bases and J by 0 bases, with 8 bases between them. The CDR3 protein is CASRQDTNYGYTF. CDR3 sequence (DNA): TGTGCCAGCAGACAGGACACTAACTATGGCTACACCTTC.

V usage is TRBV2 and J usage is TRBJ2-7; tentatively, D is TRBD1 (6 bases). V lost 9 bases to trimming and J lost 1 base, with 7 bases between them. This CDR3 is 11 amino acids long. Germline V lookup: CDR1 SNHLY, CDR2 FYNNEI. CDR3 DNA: TGTGCCAGTGACAGGTCCTACGAGCAGTACTTC. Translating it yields CASDRSYEQYF.

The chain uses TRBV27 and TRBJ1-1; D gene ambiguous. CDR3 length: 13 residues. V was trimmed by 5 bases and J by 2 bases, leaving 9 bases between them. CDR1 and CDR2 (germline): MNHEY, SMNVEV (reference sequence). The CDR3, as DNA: TGTGCCAGCAGTGAACGCGTAAACACTGAAGCTTTCTTT. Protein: CASSERVNTEAFF.

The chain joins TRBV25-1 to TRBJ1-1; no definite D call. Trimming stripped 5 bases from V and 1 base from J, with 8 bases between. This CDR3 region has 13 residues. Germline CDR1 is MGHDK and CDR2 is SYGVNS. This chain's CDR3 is CASSNYSNTEAFF. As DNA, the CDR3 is TGTGCCAGCAGTAATTACTCGAACACTGAAGCTTTCTTT.

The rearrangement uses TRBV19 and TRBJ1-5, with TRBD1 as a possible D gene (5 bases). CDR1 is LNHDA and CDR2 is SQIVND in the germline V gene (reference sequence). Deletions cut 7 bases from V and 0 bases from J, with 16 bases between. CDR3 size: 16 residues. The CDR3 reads CASTYRGVYSNQPQHF. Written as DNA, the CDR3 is TGTGCCAGTACGTACCGGGGGGTTTATAGCAATCAGCCCCAGCATTTT.

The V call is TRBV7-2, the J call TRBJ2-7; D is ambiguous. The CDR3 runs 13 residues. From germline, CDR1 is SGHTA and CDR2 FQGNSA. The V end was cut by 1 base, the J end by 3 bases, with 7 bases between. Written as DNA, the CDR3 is TGTGCCAGCAGCTTAGGGCCCCTCTACGAGCAGTACTTC. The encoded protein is CASSLGPLYEQYF. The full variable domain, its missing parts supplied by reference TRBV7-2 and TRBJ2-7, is GAGVSQSPSNKVTEKGKDVELRCDPISGHTALYWYRQSLGQGLEFLIYFQGNSAPDKSGLPSDRFSAERTGGSVSTLTIQRTQQEDSAVYLCASSLGPLYEQYFGPGTRLTVT.

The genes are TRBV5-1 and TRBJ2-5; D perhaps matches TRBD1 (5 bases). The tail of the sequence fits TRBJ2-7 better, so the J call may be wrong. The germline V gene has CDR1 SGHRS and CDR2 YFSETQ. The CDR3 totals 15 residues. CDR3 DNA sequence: TGCGCCAGCAGCTTGGGAGGACAAGAGATCCACGAGCAGTACTTC. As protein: CASSLGGQEIHEQYF.

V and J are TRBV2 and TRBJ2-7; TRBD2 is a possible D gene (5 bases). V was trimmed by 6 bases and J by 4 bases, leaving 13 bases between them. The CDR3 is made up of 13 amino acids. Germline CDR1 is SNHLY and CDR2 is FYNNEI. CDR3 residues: CASSIRTGYEQYF. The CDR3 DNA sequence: TGTGCCAGCAGCATTCGAACGGGGTACGAGCAGTACTTC.

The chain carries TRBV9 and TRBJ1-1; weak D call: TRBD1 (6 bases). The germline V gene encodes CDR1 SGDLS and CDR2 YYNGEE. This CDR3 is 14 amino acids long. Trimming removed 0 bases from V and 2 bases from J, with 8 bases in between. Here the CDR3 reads CASSVDRANTEAFF. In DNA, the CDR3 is TGTGCCAGCAGCGTAGACAGGGCAAACACTGAAGCTTTCTTT.

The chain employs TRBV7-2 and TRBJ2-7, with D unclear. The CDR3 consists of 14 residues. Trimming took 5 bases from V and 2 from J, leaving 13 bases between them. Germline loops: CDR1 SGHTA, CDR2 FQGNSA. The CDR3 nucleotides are TGTGCCAGCAGCGCAAGGCGGTCTGCCTACGAGCAGTACTTC. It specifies CASSARRSAYEQYF.

CDR3: CASSPSFAGRGEKLFF. For the CDR3, the DNA is TGTGCCAGCAGCCCCTCCTTCGCGGGGAGAGGTGAAAAACTGTTTTTT. The gene calls are TRBV9 and TRBJ1-4; D call uncertain. This CDR3 has 16 amino acids. The germline V gene encodes CDR1 SGDLS and CDR2 YYNGEE. The ends were cut back, 4 bases at V and 7 bases at J, with 20 bases in the middle.

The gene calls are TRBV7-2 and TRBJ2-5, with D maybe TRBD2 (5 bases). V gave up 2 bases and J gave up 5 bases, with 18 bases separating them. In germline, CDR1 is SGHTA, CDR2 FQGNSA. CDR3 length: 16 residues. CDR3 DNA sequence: TGTGCCAGCAGCTTAAACGGGGTTCTTGTCGGGGAGACCCAGTACTTC. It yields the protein CASSLNGVLVGETQYF. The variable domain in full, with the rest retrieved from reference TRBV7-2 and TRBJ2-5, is GAGVSQSPSNKVTEKGKDVELRCDPISGHTALYWYRQSLGQGLEFLIYFQGNSAPDKSGLPSDRFSAERTGGSVSTLTIQRTQQEDSAVYLCASSLNGVLVGETQYFGPGTRLLVL.

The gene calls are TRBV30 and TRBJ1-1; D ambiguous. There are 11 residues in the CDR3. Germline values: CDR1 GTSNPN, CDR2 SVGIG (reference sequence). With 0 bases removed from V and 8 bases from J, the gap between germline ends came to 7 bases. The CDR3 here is CAWSVEGEAFF. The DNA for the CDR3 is TGTGCCTGGAGTGTAGAGGGCGAAGCTTTCTTT.

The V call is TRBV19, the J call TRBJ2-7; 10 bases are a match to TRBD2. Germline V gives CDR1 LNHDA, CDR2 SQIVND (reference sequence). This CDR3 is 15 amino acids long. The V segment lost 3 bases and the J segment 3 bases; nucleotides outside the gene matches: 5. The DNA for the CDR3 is TGTGCCAGTAGTATGTTAGCGGGAGGAAGCTACGAGCAGTACTTC. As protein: CASSMLAGGSYEQYF.

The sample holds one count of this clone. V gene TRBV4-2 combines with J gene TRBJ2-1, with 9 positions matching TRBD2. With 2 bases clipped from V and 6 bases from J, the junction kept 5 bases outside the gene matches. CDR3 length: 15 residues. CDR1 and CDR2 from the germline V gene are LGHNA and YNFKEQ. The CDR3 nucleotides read TGTGCCAGCAGCCAACTGGGACTAGCTGGCAATGAGCAGTTCTTC. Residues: CASSQLGLAGNEQFF.

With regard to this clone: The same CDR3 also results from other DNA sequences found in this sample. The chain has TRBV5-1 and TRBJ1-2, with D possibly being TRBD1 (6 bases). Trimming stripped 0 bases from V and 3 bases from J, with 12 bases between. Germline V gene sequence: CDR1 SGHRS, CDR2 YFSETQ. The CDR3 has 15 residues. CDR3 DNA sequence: TGCGCCAGCAGCTTGGGGCAGGGGAGGGACTATGGCTACACCTTC. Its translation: CASSLGQGRDYGYTF.

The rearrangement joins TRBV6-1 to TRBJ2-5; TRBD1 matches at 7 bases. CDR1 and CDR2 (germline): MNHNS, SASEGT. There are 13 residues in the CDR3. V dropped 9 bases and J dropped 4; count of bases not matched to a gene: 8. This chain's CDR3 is CASREPGGETQYF. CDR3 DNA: TGTGCCAGTAGAGAGCCAGGGGGAGAGACCCAGTACTTC.

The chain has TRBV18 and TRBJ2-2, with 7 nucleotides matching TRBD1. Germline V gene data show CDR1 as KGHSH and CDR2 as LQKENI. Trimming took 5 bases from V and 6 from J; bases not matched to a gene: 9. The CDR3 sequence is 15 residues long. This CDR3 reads CASSASQGRAGELFF. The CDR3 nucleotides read TGTGCCAGCTCAGCCTCACAGGGGAGAGCCGGGGAGCTGTTTTTT. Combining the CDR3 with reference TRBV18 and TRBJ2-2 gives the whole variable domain NAGVMQNPRHLVRRRGQEARLRCSPMKGHSHVYWYRQLPEEGLKFMVYLQKENIIDESGMPKERFSAEFPKEGPSILRIQQVVRGDSAAYFCASSASQGRAGELFFGEGSRLTVL.

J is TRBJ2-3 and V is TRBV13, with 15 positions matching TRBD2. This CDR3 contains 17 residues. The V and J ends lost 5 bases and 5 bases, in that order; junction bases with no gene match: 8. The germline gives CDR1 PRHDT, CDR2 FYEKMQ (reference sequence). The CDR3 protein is CASSRGLAGGLGDTQYF. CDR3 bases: TGTGCCAGCAGCCGTGGACTAGCGGGGGGGCTTGGAGATACGCAGTATTTT.